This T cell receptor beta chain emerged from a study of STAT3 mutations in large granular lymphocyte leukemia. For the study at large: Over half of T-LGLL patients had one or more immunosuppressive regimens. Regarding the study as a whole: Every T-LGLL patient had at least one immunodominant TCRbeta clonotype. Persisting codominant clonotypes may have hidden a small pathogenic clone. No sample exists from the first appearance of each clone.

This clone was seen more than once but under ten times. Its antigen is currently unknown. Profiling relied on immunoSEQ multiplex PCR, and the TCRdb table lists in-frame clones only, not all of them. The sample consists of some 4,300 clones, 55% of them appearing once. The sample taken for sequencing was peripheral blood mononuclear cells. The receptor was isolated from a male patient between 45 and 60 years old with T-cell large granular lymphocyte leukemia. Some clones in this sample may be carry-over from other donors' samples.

CDR3 nucleotide sequence: TGTGCCATCAGTGGCGGGGAGGACACTGAAGCTTTCTTT. Protein: CAISGGEDTEAFF. The chain carries TRBV10-3 and TRBJ1-1, with D uncertain. The CDR3 sequence is 13 residues long. In germline, CDR1 is ENHRY, CDR2 SYGVKD. Between the trimmed V and J ends, which lost 4 bases and 3 bases, there was a span of 9 bases.